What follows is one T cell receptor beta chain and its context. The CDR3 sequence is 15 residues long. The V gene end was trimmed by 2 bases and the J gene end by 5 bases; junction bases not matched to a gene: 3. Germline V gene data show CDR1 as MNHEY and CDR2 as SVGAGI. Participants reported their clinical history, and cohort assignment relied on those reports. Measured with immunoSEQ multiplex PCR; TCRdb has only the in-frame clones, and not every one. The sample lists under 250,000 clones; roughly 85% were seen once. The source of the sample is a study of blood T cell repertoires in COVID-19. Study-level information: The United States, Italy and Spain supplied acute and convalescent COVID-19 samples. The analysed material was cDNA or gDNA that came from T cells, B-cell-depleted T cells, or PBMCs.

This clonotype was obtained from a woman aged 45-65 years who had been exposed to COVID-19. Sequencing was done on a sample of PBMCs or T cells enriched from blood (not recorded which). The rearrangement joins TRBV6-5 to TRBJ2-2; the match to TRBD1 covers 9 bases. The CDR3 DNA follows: TGTGCCAGCAGTTACGGACAGGGGCGGACCGGGGAGCTGTTTTTT. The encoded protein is CASSYGQGRTGELFF.